These T cell receptor beta chains were read from a single sample in a study of cytomegalovirus exposure and HLA in healthy donors. The protocol was immunoSEQ multiplex PCR, while the TCRdb copy is restricted to in-frame clones and leaves out a portion. The sample includes 65,000 to 100,000 clones, 60% to 80% of them seen just once. The sample was PBMCs. These receptors all come from a female donor in good health and CMV-seronegative. CDR3s include the opening cysteine and the closing phenylalanine or tryptophan. The order of the fields is clone size, V gene, J gene, D gene, CDR3 protein, CDR3 DNA. A D gene is named only where the DNA matches it firmly. The size entry is marked missing in some rows and otherwise reads once, few, many or a size class.

NA,TRBV6-1,TRBJ2-7,NA,CASKASVYEQYF,TGTGCCAGCAAGGCTAGCGTCTACGAGCAGTACTTC
NA,TRBV2,TRBJ2-7,NA,CASSVGSYEQYF,TGTGCCAGCAGTGTGGGCAGCTACGAGCAGTACTTC
NA,TRBV5-1,TRBJ2-2,NA,CASSLDRENGELFF,TGCGCCAGCAGCTTGGACAGGGAAAACGGGGAGCTGTTTTTT
NA,TRBV27,TRBJ2-7,NA,CASSLFNNYEQYF,TGTGCCAGCAGTTTATTCAACAACTACGAGCAGTACTTC
NA,TRBV25-1,TRBJ2-1,NA,CASQVQGYEQFF,TGTGCCAGCCAGGTACAGGGCTATGAGCAGTTCTTC
NA,TRBV6-6,TRBJ1-5,NA,CASSRQDQPQHF,TGTGCCAGCAGCCGACAAGACCAGCCCCAGCATTTT
NA,TRBV6-4,TRBJ2-5,TRBD2,CASSPGTSGTGETQYF,TGTGCCAGCAGTCCTGGGACTAGCGGGACGGGGGAGACCCAGTACTTC
NA,TRBV11-3,TRBJ2-1,TRBD2,CASSFSRGSPISYNEQFF,TGTGCCAGCAGCTTTTCGCGGGGGAGTCCGATCTCCTACAATGAGCAGTTCTTC
NA,TRBV27,TRBJ1-1,NA,CASRTGNTEAFF,TGTGCCAGCAGAACGGGGAACACTGAAGCTTTCTTT
NA,TRBV5-6,TRBJ1-6,NA,CASSLEIRDMDLEPLHF,TGTGCCAGCAGCTTGGAAATCCGGGACATGGACTTGGAACCCCTCCACTTT
NA,TRBV4-2,TRBJ1-4,NA,CASSLNGGAPNEKLFF,TGTGCCAGCAGCTTAAATGGGGGGGCGCCTAATGAAAAACTGTTTTTT
few,TRBV4-1,TRBJ2-7,NA,CASSPRTPSYEQYF,TGCGCCAGCAGCCCAAGGACTCCCTCCTACGAGCAGTACTTC
few,TRBV19,TRBJ1-5,NA,CASSWTVNQPQHF,TGTGCCAGTAGTTGGACAGTAAATCAGCCCCAGCATTTT
NA,TRBV5-4,TRBJ1-1,TRBD1,CASSLVTGGFTEAFF,TGTGCCAGCAGCTTGGTCACAGGGGGCTTCACTGAAGCTTTCTTT
NA,TRBV6-1,TRBJ2-1,TRBD2,CASSLTSGGLNEQFF,TGTGCCAGCAGTTTGACTAGCGGGGGATTAAATGAGCAGTTCTTC
NA,TRBV5-1,TRBJ1-1,NA,CASSLQGAGGSTEAFF,TGCGCCAGCAGCCTCCAAGGGGCGGGGGGGAGCACTGAAGCTTTCTTT
few,TRBV7-2,TRBJ2-5,NA,CASSLSGVQETQYF,TGTGCCAGCAGCTTATCCGGGGTGCAAGAGACCCAGTACTTC
NA,TRBV6-5,TRBJ2-7,NA,CASSYSRDIRYEQYF,TGTGCCAGCAGTTATTCCCGGGACATACGCTACGAGCAGTACTTC
few,TRBV7-2,TRBJ2-1,TRBD2,CASTIAGGGRAWNEQFF,TGTGCCAGCACCATCGCTGGGGGCGGGAGGGCCTGGAATGAGCAGTTCTTC
once,TRBV28,TRBJ2-1,TRBD1,CASSFGQGLGDEQFF,TGTGCCAGCAGTTTCGGACAGGGCTTAGGGGATGAGCAGTTCTTC